This T cell receptor (beta chain) was found in a study of T cell changes during pregnancy in multiple sclerosis. V was clipped by 5 bases and J by 2 bases, with 12 bases between them. Germline lookup yields CDR1 SGHTA and CDR2 FQGTGA. The CDR3 runs to 14 residues. In this sample, this clone turned up a few times. The assay was immunoSEQ multiplex PCR, and TCRdb's table has in-frame clones only and misses some. The repertoire holds fewer than 45,000 clones, with over 80% as singletons. The gene calls are TRBV7-3 and TRBJ1-1, with D maybe TRBD1 (6 bases). The sample here was CD4+ T cells from peripheral blood mononuclear cells, taken in the third trimester of pregnancy. This receptor was identified in a female donor in good health, enrolled as a control in a pregnancy study. CDR3 sequence (DNA): TGTGCCAGCAGCACGACAGGAGAAAACACTGAAGCTTTCTTT. Residues: CASSTTGENTEAFF.